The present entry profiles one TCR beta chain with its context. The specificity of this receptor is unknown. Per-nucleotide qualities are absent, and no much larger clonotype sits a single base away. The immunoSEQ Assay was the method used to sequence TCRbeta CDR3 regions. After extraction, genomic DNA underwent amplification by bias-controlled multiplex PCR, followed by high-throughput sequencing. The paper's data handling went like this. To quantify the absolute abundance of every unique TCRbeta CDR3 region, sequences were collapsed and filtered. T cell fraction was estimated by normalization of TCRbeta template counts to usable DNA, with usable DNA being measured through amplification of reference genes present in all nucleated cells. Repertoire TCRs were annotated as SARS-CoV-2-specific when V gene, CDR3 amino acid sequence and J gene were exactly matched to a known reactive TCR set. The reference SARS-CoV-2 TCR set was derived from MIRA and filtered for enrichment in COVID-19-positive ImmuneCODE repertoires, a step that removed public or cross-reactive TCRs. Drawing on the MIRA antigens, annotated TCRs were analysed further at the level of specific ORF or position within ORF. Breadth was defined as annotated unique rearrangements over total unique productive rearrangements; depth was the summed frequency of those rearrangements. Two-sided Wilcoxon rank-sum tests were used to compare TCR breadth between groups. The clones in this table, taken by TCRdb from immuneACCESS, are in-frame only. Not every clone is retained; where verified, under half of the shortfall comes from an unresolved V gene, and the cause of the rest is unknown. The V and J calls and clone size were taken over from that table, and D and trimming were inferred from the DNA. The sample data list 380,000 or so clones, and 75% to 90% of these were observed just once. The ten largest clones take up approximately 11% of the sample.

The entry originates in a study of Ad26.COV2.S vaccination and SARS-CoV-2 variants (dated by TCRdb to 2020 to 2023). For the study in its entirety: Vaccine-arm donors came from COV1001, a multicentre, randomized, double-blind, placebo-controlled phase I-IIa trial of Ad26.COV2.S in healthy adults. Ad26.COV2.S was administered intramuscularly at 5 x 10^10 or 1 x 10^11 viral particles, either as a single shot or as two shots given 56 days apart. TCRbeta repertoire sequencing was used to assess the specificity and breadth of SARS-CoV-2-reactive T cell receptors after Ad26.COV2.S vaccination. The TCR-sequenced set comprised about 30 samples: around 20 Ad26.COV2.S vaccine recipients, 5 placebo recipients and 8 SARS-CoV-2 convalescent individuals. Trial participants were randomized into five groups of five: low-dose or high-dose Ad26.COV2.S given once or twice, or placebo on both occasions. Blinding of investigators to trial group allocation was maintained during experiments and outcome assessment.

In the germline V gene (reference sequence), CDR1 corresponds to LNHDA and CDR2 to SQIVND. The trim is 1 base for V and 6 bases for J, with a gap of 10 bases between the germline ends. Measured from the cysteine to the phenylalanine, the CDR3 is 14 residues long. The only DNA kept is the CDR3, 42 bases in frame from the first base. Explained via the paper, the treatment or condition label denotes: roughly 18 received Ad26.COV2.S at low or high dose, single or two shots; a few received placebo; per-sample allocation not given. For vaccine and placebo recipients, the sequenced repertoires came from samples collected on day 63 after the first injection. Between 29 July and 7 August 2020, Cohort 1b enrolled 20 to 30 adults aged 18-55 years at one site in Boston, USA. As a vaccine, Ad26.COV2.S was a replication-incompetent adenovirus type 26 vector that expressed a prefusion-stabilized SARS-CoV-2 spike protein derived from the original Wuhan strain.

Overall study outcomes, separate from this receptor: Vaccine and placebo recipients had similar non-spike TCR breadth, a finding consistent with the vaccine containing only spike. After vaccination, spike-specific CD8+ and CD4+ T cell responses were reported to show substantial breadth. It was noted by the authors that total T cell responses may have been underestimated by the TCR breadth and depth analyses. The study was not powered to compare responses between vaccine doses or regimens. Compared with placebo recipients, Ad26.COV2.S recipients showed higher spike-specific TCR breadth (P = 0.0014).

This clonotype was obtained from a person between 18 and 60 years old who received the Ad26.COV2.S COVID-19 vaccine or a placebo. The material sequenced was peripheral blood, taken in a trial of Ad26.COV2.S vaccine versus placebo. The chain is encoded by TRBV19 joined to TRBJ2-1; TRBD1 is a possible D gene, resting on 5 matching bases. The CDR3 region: CASSIAKTVNEQFF. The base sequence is TGTGCCAGTAGTATAGCTAAGACAGTCAATGAGCAGTTCTTC. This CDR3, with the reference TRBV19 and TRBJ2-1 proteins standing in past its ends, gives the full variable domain DGGITQSPKYLFRKEGQNVTLSCEQNLNHDAMYWYRQDPGQGLRLIYYSQIVNDFQKGDIAEGYSVSREKKESFPLTVTSAQKNPTAFYLCASSIAKTVNEQFFGPGTRLTVL.